This entry lists 11 T cell receptor beta chains sequenced from one sample in a study of response to subunit inactivated influenza vaccine. MiXCR, applied by TCRdb to the RT-PCR reads, yields one record per CDR3 protein. The table lists 650,000 to 850,000 distinct CDR3 sequences, around 14% of them singletons. This specimen consisted of PBMCs from blood, obtained 14 to 15 days before vaccination. The receptors originated from a man in his fifties or sixties who received an inactivated influenza vaccine.

This clonotype showed up many times. The rearrangement uses TRBV6-2 or TRBV6-3 and TRBJ2-2, with 8 bases matching TRBD2. This CDR3 contains 14 residues. Germline assignment: CDR1 MNHEY and CDR2 SVGEGT. The junction had 7 bases not matched to a gene; V was cut back by 5 bases and J by 8 bases. For the CDR3, the DNA is TGTGCCAGCAGTGGTGCGGGGGGTCGTGGGGAGCTGTTTTTT. Amino acids: CASSGAGGRGELFF.

This clonotype turned up a few times. The V gene is TRBV10-3, the J gene TRBJ1-1; 8 bases line up with TRBD1. The CDR3 totals 13 residues. Trimming removed 7 bases from V and 4 bases from J; junction bases left unmatched: 5. Per germline, CDR1 ENHRY and CDR2 SYGVKD. The CDR3 region is CAITGQAGTEAFF. The CDR3 DNA sequence: TGTGCCATCACGGGACAGGCGGGCACTGAAGCTTTCTTT.

This clonotype was counted between two and nine times. This chain uses TRBV30 with TRBJ2-7; D is unclear. Germline V gene sequence: CDR1 GTSNPN, CDR2 SVGIG (reference sequence). The CDR3 spans 14 residues. The germline V and J ends were trimmed by 0 bases and 9 bases, with 18 bases remaining between them. The chain's CDR3 is CAWSVPGPDVGQYF. CDR3 coding DNA: TGTGCCTGGAGTGTACCAGGTCCGGATGTGGGGCAGTACTTC.

V usage is TRBV27 and J usage is TRBJ2-7, with 15 bases aligning to TRBD2. The CDR3 covers 16 residues. CDR1 MNHEY and CDR2 SMNVEV come from the germline V gene (reference sequence). Germline trimming cut 6 bases from V and 5 bases from J; bases unmatched to any gene: 8. CDR3 residues: CASRDWTSGRDNEQYF. The CDR3 DNA reads TGTGCCAGCAGAGATTGGACTAGCGGGAGGGATAACGAGCAGTACTTC.

This clonotype was picked up many times. The chain uses TRBV12-3 or TRBV12-4 and TRBJ2-7, with a weak D call TRBD1 (6 bases). The CDR3 sequence is 13 residues long. The germline V and J ends were trimmed by 4 bases and 3 bases, with 10 bases remaining between them. The CDR3 DNA is TGTGCCAGCAGTTGGGGACACAACTACGAGCAGTACTTC. This sequence encodes CASSWGHNYEQYF.

This clonotype turned up a few times. V usage is TRBV4-3 and J usage is TRBJ2-3; 9 nucleotides agree with TRBD2. Germline V gives CDR1 LGHNA, CDR2 YSLEER. CDR3 length: 17 amino acids. V dropped 1 base and J dropped 2; count of bases not matched to a gene: 7. The CDR3, as DNA: TGCGCCAGCAGCCAAGGGAGGCTAGCGGGGTTCACAGATACGCAGTATTTT. Its translation: CASSQGRLAGFTDTQYF.

This clonotype was picked up a small number of times. The rearrangement joins TRBV27 to TRBJ1-2; 8 bases agree with TRBD1. Germline values: CDR1 MNHEY, CDR2 SMNVEV (reference sequence). The V and J ends lost 3 bases and 5 bases, in that order; junction bases with no gene match: 5. The CDR3 sequence is 14 residues long. The chain's CDR3 is CASSFQTGEYGYTF. For the CDR3, the DNA is TGTGCCAGCAGTTTCCAGACAGGGGAGTATGGCTACACCTTC.

J is TRBJ2-4 and V is TRBV6-1; possible D gene TRBD2, 5 bases. This CDR3 has 14 amino acids. Looked up from germline, CDR1 is MNHNS and CDR2 is SASEGT. With 6 bases removed from V and 7 bases from J, the gap between germline ends came to 16 bases. The CDR3 region has the DNA TGTGCCAGCAGGGCCCCTGGTAGCGTGAACATTCAGTACTTC. It yields the protein CASRAPGSVNIQYF.

This clonotype was found a few times. The chain links TRBV2 to TRBJ1-5; no clear D gene. In germline, CDR1 is SNHLY, CDR2 FYNNEI. V dropped 4 bases and J dropped 0 bases, with 10 bases sitting between them. The CDR3 is made up of 15 amino acids. CDR3 bases: TGTGCCAGCAGTGTCAGGAGGGTTAGCAATCAGCCCCAGCATTTT. It yields the protein CASSVRRVSNQPQHF.

In this sample, this clonotype turned up a few times. CDR3 nucleotide sequence: TGTGCCAGCAGTTACAACAGTGGAGGCTCATACAATGAGCAGTTCTTC. Translating gives CASSYNSGGSYNEQFF. The chain recombines TRBV6-2 or TRBV6-3 with TRBJ2-1; a possible D gene is TRBD2 (5 bases). The CDR3 totals 16 residues. V was clipped by 2 bases and J by 4 bases, with 15 bases between them. The V gene's germline CDR1 is MNHEY and CDR2 SVGEGT.

This clonotype came up many times. This chain uses TRBV15 with TRBJ2-2; D gene ambiguous. The CDR3 sequence is 14 residues long. V lost 4 bases, J lost 1 base, and 7 bases lay in between. The V gene's germline CDR1 is LNHNV and CDR2 YYDKDF (reference sequence). The CDR3 sequence: CATSKTVNTGELFF. CDR3 in DNA: TGTGCCACCAGCAAAACAGTGAACACCGGGGAGCTGTTTTTT.